This T cell receptor (beta chain) was documented in a study of blood T cell repertoires in COVID-19. Study summary: Both acute and convalescent COVID-19 samples were obtained from the United States, Italy and Spain. The analysed material was cDNA or gDNA that came from T cells, B-cell-depleted T cells, or PBMCs.

Only in-frame clones appear in the TCRdb table, and some are missing; sequencing was by immunoSEQ multiplex PCR. Of more than 35,000 clones detected, about 83% appear once; the ten largest clones hold roughly 48%. Trimming shortened V by 4 bases and J by 6 bases, and 9 bases separated the two germline ends. This CDR3 has 11 residues. CDR1 is DFQATT, CDR2 SNEGSKA, per germline (reference sequence). Sequencing input: peripheral blood. The source of this sequence is a woman older than 75 with acute or convalescent COVID-19. The chain has TRBV20-1 and TRBJ1-2; D unresolved. CDR3 protein: CSATSRDGYTF. CDR3 coding DNA: TGCAGTGCTACCTCTCGGGATGGCTACACCTTC.